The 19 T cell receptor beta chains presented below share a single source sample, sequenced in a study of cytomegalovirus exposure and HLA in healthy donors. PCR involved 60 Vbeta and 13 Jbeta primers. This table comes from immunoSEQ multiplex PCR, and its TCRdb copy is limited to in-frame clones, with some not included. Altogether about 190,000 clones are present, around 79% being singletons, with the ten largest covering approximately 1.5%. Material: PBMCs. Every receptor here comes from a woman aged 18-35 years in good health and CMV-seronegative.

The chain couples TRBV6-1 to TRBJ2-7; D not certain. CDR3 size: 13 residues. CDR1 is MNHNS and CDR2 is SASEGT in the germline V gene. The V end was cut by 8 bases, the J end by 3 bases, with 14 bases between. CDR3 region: CASWQNLNYEQYF. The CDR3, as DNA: TGTGCCAGCTGGCAAAATCTCAACTACGAGCAGTACTTC.

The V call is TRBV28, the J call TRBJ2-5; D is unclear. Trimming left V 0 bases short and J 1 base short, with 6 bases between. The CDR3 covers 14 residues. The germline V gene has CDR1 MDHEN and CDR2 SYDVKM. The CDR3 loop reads CASSLWAVQETQYF. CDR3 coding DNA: TGTGCCAGCAGTTTATGGGCAGTCCAAGAGACCCAGTACTTC.

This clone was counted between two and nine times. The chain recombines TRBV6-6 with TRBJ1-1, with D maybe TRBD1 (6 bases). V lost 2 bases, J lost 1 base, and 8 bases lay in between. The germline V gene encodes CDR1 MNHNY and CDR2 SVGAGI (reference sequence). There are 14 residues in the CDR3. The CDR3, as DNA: TGTGCCAGCAGTTACAGACAGGAGAACACTGAAGCTTTCTTT. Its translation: CASSYRQENTEAFF.

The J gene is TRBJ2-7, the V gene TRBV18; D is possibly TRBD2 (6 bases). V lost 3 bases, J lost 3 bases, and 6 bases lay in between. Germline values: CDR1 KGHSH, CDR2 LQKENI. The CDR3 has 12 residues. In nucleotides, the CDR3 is TGTGCCAGCTCACCGCGGGGCTACGAGCAGTACTTC. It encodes CASSPRGYEQYF.

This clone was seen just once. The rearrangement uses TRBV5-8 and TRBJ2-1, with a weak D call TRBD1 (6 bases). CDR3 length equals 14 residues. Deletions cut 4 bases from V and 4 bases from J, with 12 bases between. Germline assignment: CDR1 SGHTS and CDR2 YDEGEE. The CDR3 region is CASSPDRGYNEQFF. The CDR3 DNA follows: TGTGCCAGCAGCCCGGACAGAGGTTACAATGAGCAGTTCTTC.

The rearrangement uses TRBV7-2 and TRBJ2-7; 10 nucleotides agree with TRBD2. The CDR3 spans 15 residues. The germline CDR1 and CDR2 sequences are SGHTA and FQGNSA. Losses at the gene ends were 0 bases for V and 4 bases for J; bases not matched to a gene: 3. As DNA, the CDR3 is TGTGCCAGCAGCTTAGCGTCTAGCGGGAGTTACGAGCAGTACTTC. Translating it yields CASSLASSGSYEQYF. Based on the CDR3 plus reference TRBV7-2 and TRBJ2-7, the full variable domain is GAGVSQSPSNKVTEKGKDVELRCDPISGHTALYWYRQSLGQGLEFLIYFQGNSAPDKSGLPSDRFSAERTGGSVSTLTIQRTQQEDSAVYLCASSLASSGSYEQYFGPGTRLTVT.

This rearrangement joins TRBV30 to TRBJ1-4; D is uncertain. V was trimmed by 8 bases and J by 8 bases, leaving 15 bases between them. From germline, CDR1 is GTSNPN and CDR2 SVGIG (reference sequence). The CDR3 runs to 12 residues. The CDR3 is CAAREGREKLFF. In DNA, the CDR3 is TGTGCCGCACGGGAAGGACGGGAAAAACTGTTTTTT. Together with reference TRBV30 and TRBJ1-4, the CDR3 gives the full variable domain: SQTIHQWPATLVQPVGSPLSLECTVEGTSNPNLYWYRQAAGRGLQLLFYSVGIGQISSEVPQNLSASRPQDRQFILSSKKLLLSDSGFYLCAAREGREKLFFGSGTQLSVL.

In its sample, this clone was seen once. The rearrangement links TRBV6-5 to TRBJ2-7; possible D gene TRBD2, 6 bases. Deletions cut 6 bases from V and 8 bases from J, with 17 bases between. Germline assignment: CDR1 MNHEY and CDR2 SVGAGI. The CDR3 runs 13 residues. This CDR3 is CASSNLGGAKQYF. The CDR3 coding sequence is TGTGCCAGCAGCAACCTCGGGGGTGCCAAGCAGTACTTC.

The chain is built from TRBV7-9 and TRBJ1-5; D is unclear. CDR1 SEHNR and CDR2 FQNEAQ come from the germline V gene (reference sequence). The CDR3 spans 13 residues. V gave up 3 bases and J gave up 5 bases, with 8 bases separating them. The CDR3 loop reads CASSFLRDQPQHF. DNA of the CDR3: TGTGCCAGCAGCTTTCTTCGGGATCAGCCCCAGCATTTT.

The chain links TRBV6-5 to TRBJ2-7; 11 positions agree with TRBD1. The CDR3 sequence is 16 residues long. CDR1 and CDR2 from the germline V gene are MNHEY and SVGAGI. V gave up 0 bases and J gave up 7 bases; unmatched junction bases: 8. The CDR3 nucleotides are TGTGCCAGCAGTTACTCCGTAGGACAGGGGGCTTGGGAGCAGTACTTC. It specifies CASSYSVGQGAWEQYF.

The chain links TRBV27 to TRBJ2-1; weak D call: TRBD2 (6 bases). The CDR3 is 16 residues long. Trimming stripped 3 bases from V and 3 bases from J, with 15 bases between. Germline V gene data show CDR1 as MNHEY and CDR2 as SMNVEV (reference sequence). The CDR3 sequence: CASSFGGFDGYNEQFF. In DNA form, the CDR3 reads TGTGCCAGCAGTTTTGGGGGGTTTGATGGCTACAATGAGCAGTTCTTC.

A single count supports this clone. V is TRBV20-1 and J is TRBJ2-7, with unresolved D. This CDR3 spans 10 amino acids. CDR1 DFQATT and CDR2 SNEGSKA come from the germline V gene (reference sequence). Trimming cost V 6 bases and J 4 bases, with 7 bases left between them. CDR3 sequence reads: CSALVYEQYF. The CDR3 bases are TGCAGTGCCCTAGTGTACGAGCAGTACTTC.

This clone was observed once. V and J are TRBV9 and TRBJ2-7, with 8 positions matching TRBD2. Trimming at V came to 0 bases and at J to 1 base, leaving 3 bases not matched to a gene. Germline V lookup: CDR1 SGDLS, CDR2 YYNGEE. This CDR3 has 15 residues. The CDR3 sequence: CASSVDGGASYEQYF. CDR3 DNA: TGTGCCAGCAGCGTAGACGGGGGGGCTTCCTACGAGCAGTACTTC.

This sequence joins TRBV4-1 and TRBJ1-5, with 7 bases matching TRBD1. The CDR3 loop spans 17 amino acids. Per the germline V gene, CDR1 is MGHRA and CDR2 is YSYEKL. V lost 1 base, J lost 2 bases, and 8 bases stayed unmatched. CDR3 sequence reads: CASSQAQGDSGNQPQHF. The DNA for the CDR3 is TGCGCCAGCAGCCAAGCTCAGGGGGATTCGGGCAATCAGCCCCAGCATTTT.

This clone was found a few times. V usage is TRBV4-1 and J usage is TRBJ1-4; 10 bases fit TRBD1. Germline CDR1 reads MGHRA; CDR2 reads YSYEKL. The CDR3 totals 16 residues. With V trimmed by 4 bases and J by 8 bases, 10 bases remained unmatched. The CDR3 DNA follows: TGCGCCAGCAGCCCATATCGACAGGGGGCGCAGGAAAAACTGTTTTTT. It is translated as CASSPYRQGAQEKLFF.

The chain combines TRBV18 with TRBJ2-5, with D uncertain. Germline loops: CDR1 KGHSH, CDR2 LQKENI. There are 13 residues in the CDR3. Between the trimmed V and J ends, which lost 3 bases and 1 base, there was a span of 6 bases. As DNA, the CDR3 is TGTGCCAGCTCACCTGGCACCCAAGAGACCCAGTACTTC. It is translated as CASSPGTQETQYF.

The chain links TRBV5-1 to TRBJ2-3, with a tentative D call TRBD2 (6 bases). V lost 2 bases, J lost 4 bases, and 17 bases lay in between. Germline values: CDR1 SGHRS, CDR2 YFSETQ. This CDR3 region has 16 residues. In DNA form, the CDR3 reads TGCGCCAGCAGCTTCCGACCGACTAGTGGTCCAGATACGCAGTATTTT. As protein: CASSFRPTSGPDTQYF.

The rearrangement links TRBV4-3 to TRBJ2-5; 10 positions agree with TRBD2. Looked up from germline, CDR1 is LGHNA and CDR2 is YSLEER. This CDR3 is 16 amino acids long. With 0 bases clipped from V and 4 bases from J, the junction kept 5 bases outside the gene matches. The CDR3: CASSQESGRGGETQYF. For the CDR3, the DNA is TGCGCCAGCAGCCAAGAAAGCGGGAGGGGAGGAGAGACCCAGTACTTC.

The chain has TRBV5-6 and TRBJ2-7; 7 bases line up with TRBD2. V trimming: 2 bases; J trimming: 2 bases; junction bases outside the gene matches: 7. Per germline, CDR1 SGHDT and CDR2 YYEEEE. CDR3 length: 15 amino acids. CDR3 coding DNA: TGTGCCAGCAGCTTCGTTGGGGGGGTTCCCTACGAGCAGTACTTC. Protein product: CASSFVGGVPYEQYF.